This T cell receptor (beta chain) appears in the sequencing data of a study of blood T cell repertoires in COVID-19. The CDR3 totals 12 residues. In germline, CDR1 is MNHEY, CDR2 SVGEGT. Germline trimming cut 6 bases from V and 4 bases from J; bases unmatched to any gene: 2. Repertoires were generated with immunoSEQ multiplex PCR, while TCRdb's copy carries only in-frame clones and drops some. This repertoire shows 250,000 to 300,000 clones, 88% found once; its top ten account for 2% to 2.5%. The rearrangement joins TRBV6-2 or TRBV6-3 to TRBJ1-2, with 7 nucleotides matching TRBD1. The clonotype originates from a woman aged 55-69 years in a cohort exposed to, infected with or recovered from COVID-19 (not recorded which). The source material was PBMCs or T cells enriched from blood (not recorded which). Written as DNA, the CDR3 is TGTGCCAGCAGCAGGGGGACCTATGGCTACACCTTC. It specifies CASSRGTYGYTF.